What follows is one TCR beta chain and its context. V lost 0 bases, J lost 4 bases, and 15 bases lay in between. The CDR3 is made up of 16 amino acids. In germline, CDR1 is ENHRY, CDR2 SYGVKD. This specimen belongs to a study of blood T cell repertoires in COVID-19. The repertoire was sequenced with immunoSEQ multiplex PCR; TCRdb's copy has only in-frame clones and lacks some. The sample records around 200,000 clones, less than 90% being singletons. The specimen was PBMCs or T cells enriched from blood (not recorded which). The gene calls are TRBV10-3 and TRBJ2-5, with D perhaps TRBD2 (6 bases). This clonotype originated in a woman in her 30s who had recovered from COVID-19. The CDR3 DNA follows: TGTGCCATCAGTGAGTCGAGCGGCGGGGTCGGAGAGACCCAGTACTTC. As protein: CAISESSGGVGETQYF.